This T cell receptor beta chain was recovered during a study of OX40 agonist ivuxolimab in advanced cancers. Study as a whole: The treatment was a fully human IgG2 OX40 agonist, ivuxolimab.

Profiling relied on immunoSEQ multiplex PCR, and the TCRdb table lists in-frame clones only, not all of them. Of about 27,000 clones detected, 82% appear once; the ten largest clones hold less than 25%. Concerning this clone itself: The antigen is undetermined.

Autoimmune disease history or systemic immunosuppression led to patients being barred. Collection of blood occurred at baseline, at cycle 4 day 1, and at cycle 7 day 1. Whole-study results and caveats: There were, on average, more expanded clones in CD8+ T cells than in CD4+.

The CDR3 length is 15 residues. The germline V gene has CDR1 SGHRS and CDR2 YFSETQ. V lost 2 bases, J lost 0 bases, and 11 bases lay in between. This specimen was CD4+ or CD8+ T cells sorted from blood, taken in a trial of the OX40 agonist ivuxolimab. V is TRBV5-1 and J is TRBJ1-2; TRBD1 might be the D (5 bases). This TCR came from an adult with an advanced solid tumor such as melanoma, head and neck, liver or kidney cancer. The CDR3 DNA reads TGCGCCAGCAGCTTCCGGGACGGAACTAACTATGGCTACACCTTC. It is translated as CASSFRDGTNYGYTF. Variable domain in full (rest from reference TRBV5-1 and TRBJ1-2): KAGVTQTPRYLIKTRGQQVTLSCSPISGHRSVSWYQQTPGQGLQFLFEYFSETQRNKGNFPGRFSGRQFSNSRSEMNVSTLELGDSALYLCASSFRDGTNYGYTFGSGTRLTVV.